This T cell receptor beta chain originates from a study of OX40 agonist ivuxolimab in advanced cancers. Study-level background: Melanoma, hepatocellular carcinoma, head and neck or renal cell cancer occurred in dose-escalation patients. Study-level points and caveats: Near-lowest levels of clonal expansion characterized partial responders at 0.1-3.0 mg/kg.

After removal of 1 base from V and 0 bases from J, the junction contained 0 bases not matched to a gene. The CDR3 is 14 residues long. The germline V gene encodes CDR1 LNHNV and CDR2 YYDKDF (reference sequence). Here immunoSEQ multiplex PCR was the method, and the copy in TCRdb shows in-frame clones only, minus some. The sample comprises approximately 70,000 clones, 88% of which are singletons, and about 1% rests with the top ten. Enrollment shut out patients with autoimmune disease history or systemic immunosuppression. As for this clone: The antigen is unknown.

The receptor was derived from an adult with an advanced solid tumor such as melanoma, head and neck, liver or kidney cancer. The specimen comprised CD4+ or CD8+ T cells sorted from blood, sampled in a trial of the OX40 agonist ivuxolimab. The chain recombines TRBV15 with TRBJ2-7; TRBD2 agrees at 7 bases. The CDR3 DNA sequence: TGTGCCACCAGCAGAGCGGGAGGCTCCTACGAGCAGTACTTC. Translated: CATSRAGGSYEQYF.